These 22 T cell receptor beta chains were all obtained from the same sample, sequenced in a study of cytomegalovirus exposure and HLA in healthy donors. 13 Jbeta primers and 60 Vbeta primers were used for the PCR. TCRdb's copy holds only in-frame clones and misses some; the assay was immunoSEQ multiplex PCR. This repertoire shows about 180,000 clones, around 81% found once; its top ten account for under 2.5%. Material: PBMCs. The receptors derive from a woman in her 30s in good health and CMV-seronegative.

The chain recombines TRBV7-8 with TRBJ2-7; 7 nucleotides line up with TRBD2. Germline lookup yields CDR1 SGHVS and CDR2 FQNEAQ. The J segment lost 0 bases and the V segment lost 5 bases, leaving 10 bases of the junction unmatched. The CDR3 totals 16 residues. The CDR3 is CASSTWTRESSYEQYF. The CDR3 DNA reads TGTGCCAGCAGCACTTGGACTAGGGAAAGCTCCTACGAGCAGTACTTC.

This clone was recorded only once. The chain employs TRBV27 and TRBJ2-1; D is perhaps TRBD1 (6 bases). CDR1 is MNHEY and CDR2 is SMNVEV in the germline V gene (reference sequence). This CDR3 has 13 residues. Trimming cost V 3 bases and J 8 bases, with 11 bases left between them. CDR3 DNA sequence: TGTGCCAGCAGTTTCAGGGGTGGGGATGAGCAGTTCTTC. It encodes CASSFRGGDEQFF.

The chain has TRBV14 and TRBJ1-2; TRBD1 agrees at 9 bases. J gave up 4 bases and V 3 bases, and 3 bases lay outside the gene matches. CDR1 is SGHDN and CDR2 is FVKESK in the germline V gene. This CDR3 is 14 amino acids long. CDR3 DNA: TGTGCCAGCAGCCAGGACAGGGGATTCTATGGCTACACCTTC. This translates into CASSQDRGFYGYTF.

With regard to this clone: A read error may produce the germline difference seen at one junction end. The CDR3 region has the DNA TGTTCCAGCAGCCGGACAGGGAGCAATCAGCCCCAGCATTTT. Its protein is CSSSRTGSNQPQHF. The V call is TRBV7-9, the J call TRBJ1-5; 8 bases align to TRBD1. Germline lookup yields CDR1 SEHNR and CDR2 FQNEAQ (reference sequence). This CDR3 contains 14 residues. The full variable domain, in which reference TRBV7-9 and TRBJ1-5 provide the parts outside the CDR3, is DTGVSQNPRHKITKRGQNVTFRCDPISEHNRLYWYRQTLGQGPEFLTYFQNEAQLEKSRLLSDRFSAERPKGSFSTLEIQRTEQGDSAMYLCSSSRTGSNQPQHFGDGTRLSIL.

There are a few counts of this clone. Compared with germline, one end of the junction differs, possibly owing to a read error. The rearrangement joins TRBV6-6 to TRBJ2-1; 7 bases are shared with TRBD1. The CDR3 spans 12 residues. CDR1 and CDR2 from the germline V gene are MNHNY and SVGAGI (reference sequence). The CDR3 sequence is CASSQQQGRGVF. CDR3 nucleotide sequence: TGTGCCAGCAGTCAGCAACAGGGGAGAGGGGTCTTC.

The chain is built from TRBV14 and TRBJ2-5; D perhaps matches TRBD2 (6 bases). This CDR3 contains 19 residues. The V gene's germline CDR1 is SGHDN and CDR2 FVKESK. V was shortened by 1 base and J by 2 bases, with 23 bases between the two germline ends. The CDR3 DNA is TGTGCCAGCAGCCAAGCCACAAACCTTCGTGGGGGGAGACAAGAGACCCAGTACTTC. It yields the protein CASSQATNLRGGRQETQYF.

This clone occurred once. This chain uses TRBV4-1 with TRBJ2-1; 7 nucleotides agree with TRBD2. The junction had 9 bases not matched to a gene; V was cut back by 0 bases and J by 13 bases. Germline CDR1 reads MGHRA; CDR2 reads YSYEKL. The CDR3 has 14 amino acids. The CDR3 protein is CASSQDGGEEAQFF. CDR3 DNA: TGCGCCAGCAGCCAAGATGGGGGGGAAGAAGCACAGTTCTTC.

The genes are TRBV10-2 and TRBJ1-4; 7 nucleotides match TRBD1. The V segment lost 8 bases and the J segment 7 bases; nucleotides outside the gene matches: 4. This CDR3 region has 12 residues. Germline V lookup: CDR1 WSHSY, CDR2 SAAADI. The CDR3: CASGDSVEKLFF. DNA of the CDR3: TGCGCCAGCGGGGACAGCGTTGAAAAACTGTTTTTT.

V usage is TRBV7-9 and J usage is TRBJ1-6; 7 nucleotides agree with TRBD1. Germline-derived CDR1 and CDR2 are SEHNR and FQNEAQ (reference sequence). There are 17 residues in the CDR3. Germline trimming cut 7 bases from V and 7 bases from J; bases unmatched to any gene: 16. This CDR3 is CASNILNPGQMNSPLHF. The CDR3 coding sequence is TGTGCCAGCAACATACTCAACCCGGGACAGATGAATTCACCCCTCCACTTT.

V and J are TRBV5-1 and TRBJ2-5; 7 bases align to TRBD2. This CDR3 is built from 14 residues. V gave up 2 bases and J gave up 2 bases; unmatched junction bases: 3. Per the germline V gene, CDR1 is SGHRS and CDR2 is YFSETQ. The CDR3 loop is CASSFWGGQETQYF. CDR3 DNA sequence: TGCGCCAGCAGCTTTTGGGGAGGGCAAGAGACCCAGTACTTC.

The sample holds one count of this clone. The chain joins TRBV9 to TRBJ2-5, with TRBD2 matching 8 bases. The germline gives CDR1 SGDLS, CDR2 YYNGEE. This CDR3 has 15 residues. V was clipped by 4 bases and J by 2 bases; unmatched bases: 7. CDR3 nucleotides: TGTGCCAGCAGCCTTTACGGGGGGGCACAAGAGACCCAGTACTTC. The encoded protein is CASSLYGGAQETQYF.

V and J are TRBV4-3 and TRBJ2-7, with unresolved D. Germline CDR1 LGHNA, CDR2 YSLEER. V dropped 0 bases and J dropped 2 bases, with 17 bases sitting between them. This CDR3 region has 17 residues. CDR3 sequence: CASSQEVSQSFPYEQYF. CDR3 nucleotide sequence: TGCGCCAGCAGCCAAGAGGTGTCACAATCTTTCCCCTACGAGCAGTACTTC.

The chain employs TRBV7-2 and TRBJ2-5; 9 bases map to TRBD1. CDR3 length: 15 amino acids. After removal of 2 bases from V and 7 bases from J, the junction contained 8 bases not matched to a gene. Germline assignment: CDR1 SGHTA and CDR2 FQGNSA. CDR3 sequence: CASSLSSGQGTTQYF. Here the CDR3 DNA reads TGTGCCAGCAGCTTAAGTTCTGGACAGGGGACGACCCAGTACTTC.

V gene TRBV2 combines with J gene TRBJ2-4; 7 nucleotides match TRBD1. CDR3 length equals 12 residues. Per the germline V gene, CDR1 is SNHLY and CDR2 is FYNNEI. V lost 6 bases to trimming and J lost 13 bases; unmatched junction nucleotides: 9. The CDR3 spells CASSGQAPGQYF. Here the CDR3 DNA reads TGTGCCAGCAGCGGACAGGCCCCCGGCCAGTACTTC.

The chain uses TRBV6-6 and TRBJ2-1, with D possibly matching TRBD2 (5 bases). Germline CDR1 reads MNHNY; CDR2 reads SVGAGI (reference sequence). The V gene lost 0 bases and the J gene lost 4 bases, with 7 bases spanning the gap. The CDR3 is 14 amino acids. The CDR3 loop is CASSYSEGYNEQFF. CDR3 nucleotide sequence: TGTGCCAGCAGTTACTCTGAGGGATACAATGAGCAGTTCTTC.

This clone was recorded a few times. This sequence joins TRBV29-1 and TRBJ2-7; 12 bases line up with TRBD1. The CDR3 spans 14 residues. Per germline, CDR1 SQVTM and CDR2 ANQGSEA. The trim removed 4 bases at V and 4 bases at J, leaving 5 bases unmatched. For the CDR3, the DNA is TGCAGCGTTGCCGGGGACAGGGGGCTTTACGAGCAGTACTTC. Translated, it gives CSVAGDRGLYEQYF.

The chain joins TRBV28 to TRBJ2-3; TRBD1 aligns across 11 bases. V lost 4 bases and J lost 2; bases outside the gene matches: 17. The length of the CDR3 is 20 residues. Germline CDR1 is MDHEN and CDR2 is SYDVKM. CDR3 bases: TGTGCCAGCAGTTCAATCCGGGACAGGGGGATCGAGCGGAACACAGATACGCAGTATTTT. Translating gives CASSSIRDRGIERNTDTQYF.

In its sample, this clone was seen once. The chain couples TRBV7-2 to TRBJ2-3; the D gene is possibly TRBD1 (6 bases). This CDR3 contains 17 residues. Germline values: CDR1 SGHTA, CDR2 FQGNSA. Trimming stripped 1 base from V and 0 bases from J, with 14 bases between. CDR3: CASSLVGTQVSTDTQYF. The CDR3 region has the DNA TGTGCCAGCAGCTTAGTCGGGACACAGGTTAGCACAGATACGCAGTATTTT.

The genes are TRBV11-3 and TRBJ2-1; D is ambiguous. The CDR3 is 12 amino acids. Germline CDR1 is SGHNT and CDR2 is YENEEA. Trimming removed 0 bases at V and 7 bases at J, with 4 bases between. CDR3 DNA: TGTGCCAGCAGCTTAGATGTAAATGAGCAGTTCTTC. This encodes CASSLDVNEQFF.

The DNA of the CDR3 is TGTGCCAGCAGCTTTACTAGCGGGGGCTCCACAGATACGCAGTATTTT. It encodes CASSFTSGGSTDTQYF. The V call is TRBV7-2, the J call TRBJ2-3; 11 bases line up with TRBD2. Trimming took 3 bases from V and 2 from J; bases not matched to a gene: 4. Germline lookup yields CDR1 SGHTA and CDR2 FQGNSA. There are 16 residues in the CDR3.

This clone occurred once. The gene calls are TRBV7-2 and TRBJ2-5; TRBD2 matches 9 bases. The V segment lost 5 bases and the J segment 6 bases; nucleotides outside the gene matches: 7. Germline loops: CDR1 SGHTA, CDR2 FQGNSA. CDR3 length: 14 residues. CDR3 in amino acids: CASSEGLAVQTQYF. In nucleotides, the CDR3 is TGTGCCAGCAGCGAGGGACTAGCAGTGCAGACCCAGTACTTC. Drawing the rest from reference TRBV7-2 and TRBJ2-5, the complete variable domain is GAGVSQSPSNKVTEKGKDVELRCDPISGHTALYWYRQSLGQGLEFLIYFQGNSAPDKSGLPSDRFSAERTGGSVSTLTIQRTQQEDSAVYLCASSEGLAVQTQYFGPGTRLLVL.

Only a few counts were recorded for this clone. The CDR3 nucleotides are TGTGCCAGCAGCCGCGGGGGCACCGGGGAGCTGTTTTTT. This sequence encodes CASSRGGTGELFF. The gene calls are TRBV5-4 and TRBJ2-2; 7 nucleotides align to TRBD2. Germline CDR1 is SGHNT and CDR2 is YYREEE (reference sequence). Losses at the gene ends were 4 bases for V and 4 bases for J; bases not matched to a gene: 1. CDR3 length equals 13 residues.